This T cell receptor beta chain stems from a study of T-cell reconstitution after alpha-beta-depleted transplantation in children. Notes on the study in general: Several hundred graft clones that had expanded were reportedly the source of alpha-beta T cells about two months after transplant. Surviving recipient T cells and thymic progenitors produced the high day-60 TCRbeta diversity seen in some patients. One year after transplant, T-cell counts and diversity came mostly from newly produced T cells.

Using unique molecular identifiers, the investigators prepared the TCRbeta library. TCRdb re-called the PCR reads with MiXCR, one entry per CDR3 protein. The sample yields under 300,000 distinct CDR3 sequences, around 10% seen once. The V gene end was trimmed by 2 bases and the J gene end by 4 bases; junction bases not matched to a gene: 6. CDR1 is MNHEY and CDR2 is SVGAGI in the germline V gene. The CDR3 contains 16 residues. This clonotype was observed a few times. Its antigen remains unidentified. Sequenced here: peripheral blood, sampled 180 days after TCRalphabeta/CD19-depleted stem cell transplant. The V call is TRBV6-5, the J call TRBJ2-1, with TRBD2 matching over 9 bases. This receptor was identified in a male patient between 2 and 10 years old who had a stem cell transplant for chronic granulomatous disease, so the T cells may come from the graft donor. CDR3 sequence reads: CASSYVTAGGYNEQFF. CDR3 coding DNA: TGTGCCAGCAGTTACGTTACAGCGGGGGGATACAATGAGCAGTTCTTC.